This T cell receptor beta chain was captured in a study of cytomegalovirus exposure and HLA in healthy donors. Whole-study findings and limits: Within an earlier analysis, most TCR beta V segments proved productive either about 87% or about 30% of the time.

Germline values: CDR1 LNHDA, CDR2 SQIVND (reference sequence). This CDR3 spans 12 amino acids. V lost 4 bases to trimming and J lost 8 bases, with 6 bases between them. Comment on this clone: Its target is not known.

13 Jbeta primers and 60 Vbeta primers were used for the PCR. The repertoire was sequenced with immunoSEQ multiplex PCR; TCRdb's copy has only in-frame clones and lacks some. The sample contains roughly 49,000 clones, 81% of which appear only once. The sequenced material came from PBMCs. This clonotype was sampled from a boy aged 10-17 years in good health and CMV-seropositive. V gene TRBV19 combines with J gene TRBJ1-6, with a tentative D call TRBD1 (5 bases). Written as DNA, the CDR3 is TGTGCCAGTAGTAGCAGGGATTCACCCCTCCACTTT. Amino acid sequence: CASSSRDSPLHF.